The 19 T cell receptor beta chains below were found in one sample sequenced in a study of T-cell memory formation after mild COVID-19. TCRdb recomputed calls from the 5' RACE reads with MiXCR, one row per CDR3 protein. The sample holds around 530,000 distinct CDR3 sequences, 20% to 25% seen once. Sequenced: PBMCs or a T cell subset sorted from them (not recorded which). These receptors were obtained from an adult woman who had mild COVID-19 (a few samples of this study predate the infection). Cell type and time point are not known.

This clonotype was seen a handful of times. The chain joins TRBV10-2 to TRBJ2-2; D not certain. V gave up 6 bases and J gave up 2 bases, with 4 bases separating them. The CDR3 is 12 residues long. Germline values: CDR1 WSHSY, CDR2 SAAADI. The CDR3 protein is CASSINTGELFF. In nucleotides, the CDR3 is TGCGCCAGCAGCATTAACACCGGGGAGCTGTTTTTT.

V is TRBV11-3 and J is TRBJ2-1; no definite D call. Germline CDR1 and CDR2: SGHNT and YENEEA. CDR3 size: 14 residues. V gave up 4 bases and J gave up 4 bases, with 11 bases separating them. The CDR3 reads CASSCCITYNEQFF. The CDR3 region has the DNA TGTGCCAGCAGCTGCTGTATAACATACAATGAGCAGTTCTTC.

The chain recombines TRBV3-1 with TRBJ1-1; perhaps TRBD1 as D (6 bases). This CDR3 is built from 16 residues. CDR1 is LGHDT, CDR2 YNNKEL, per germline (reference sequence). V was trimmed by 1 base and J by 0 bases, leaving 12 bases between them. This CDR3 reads CASSQATGPMNTEAFF. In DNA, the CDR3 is TGTGCCAGCAGCCAAGCCACAGGGCCCATGAACACTGAAGCTTTCTTT.

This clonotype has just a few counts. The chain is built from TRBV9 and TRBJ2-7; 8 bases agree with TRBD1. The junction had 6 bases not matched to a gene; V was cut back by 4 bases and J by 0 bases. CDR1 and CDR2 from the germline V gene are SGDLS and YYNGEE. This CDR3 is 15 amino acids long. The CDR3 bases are TGTGCCAGCAGCAATGAGGGGACAGGCTCCTACGAGCAGTACTTC. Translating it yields CASSNEGTGSYEQYF.

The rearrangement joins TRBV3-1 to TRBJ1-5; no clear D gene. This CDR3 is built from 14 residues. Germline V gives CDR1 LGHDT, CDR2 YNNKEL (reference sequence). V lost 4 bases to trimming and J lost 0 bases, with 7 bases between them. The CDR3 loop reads CASSRIYSNQPQHF. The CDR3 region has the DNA TGTGCCAGCAGCCGAATATATAGCAATCAGCCCCAGCATTTT.

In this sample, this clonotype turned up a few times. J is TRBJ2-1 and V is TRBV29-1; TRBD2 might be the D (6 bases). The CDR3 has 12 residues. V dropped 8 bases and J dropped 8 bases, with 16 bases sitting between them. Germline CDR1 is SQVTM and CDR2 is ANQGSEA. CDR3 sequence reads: CSLLGSGDEQFF. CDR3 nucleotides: TGCAGCCTCTTAGGGTCGGGGGATGAGCAGTTCTTC.

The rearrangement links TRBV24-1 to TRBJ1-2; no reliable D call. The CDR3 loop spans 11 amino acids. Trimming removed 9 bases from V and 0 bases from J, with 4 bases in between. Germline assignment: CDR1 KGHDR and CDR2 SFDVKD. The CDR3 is CATSSNYGYTF. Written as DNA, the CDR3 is TGTGCCACCTCGTCTAACTATGGCTACACCTTC.

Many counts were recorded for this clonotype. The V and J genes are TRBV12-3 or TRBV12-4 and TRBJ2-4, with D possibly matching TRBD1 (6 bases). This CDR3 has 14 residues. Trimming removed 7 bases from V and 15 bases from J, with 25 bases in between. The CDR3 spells CASTPGEQEPSRYF. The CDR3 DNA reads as TGTGCCAGCACCCCAGGGGAACAGGAGCCCTCTCGGTACTTC.

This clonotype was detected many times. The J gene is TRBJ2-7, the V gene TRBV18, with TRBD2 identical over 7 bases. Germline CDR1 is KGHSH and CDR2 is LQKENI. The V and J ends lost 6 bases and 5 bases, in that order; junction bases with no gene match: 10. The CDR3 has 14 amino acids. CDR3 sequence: CASSRTRGVDEQYF. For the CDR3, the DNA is TGTGCCAGCTCCCGGACTAGAGGCGTGGACGAGCAGTACTTC.

The CDR3 is CASSASGTGGDEQYF. The CDR3 nucleotides are TGTGCCAGCAGCGCCTCAGGGACAGGGGGCGACGAGCAGTACTTC. The chain has TRBV5-6 and TRBJ2-7, with TRBD1 identical over 12 bases. With V trimmed by 4 bases and J by 5 bases, 7 bases remained unmatched. The V gene's germline CDR1 is SGHDT and CDR2 YYEEEE. The CDR3 covers 15 residues. The full variable domain, its missing parts supplied by reference TRBV5-6 and TRBJ2-7, is DAGVTQSPTHLIKTRGQQVTLRCSPKSGHDTVSWYQQALGQGPQFIFQYYEEEERQRGNFPDRFSGHQFPNYSSELNVNALLLGDSALYLCASSASGTGGDEQYFGPGTRLTVT.

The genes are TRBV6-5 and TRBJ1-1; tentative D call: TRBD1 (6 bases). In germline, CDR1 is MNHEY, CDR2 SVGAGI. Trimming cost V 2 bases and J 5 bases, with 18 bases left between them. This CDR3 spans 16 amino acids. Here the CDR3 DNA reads TGTGCCAGCAGTTACGGGGGGGGCCCAAGGAAAACTGAAGCTTTCTTT. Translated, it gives CASSYGGGPRKTEAFF.

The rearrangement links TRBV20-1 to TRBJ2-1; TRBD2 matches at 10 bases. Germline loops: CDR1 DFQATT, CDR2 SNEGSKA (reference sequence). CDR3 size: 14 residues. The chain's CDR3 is CGQTSGSFINEQFF. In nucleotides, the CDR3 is TGCGGCCAGACTAGCGGGTCCTTTATCAATGAGCAGTTCTTC.

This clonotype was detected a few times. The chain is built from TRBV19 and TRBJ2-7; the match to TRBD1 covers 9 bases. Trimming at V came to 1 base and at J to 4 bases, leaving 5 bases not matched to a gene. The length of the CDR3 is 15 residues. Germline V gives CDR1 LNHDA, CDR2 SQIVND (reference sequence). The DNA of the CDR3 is TGTGCCAGTAGTATAGTTGGGACAGGGAAGTACGAGCAGTACTTC. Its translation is CASSIVGTGKYEQYF.

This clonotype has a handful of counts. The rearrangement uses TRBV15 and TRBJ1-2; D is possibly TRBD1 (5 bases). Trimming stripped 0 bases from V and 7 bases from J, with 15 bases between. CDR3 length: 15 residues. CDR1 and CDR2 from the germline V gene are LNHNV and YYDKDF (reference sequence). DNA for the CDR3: TGTGCCACCAGCAGAGATCAAGGGGTAATGAGTGGCTACACCTTC. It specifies CATSRDQGVMSGYTF.

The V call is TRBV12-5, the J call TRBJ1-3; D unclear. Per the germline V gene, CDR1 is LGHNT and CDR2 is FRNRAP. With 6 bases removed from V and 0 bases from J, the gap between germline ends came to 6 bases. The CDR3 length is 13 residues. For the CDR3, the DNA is TGTGCTAGTGGGGCAAGCTCTGGAAACACCATATATTTT. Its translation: CASGASSGNTIYF.

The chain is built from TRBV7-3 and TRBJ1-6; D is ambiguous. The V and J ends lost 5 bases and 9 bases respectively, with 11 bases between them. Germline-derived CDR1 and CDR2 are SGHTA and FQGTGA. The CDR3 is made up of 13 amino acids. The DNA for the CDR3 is TGTGCCAGCAGCCCGGGAGGCGGTTCACCCCTCCACTTT. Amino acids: CASSPGGGSPLHF.

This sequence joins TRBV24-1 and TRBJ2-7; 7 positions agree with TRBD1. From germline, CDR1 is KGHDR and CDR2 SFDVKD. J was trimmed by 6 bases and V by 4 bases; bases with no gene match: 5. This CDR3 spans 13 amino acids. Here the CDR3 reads CATSEGTVSEQYF. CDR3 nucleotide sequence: TGTGCCACCAGTGAGGGGACAGTCTCCGAGCAGTACTTC.

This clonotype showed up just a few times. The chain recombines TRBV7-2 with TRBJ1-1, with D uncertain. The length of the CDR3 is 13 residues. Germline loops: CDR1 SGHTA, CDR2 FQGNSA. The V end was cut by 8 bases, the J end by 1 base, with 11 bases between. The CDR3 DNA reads TGTGCCAGCCGATTTGTCCGGAACACTGAAGCTTTCTTT. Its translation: CASRFVRNTEAFF.

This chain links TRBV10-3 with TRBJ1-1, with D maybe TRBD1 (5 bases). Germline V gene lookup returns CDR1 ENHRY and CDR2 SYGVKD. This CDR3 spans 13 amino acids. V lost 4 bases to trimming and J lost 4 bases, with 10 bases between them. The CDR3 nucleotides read TGTGCCATCAGTGCGGGGGGAGGCACTGAAGCTTTCTTT. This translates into CAISAGGGTEAFF.